This TCR beta chain was recorded in a study of blood T cells in healthy people across ages. Regarding the study as a whole: Both naive CD4+ cell counts and diversity were greater in long-lived donors than in aged donors. Estimated diversity that came from one million T cells was considered an underestimate.

Combining a sample-barcoded 5' primer with a J-beta primer mix, a second PCR ran for roughly 7 to 11 cycles. Per-sample output comprised a minimum of 2.5 million paired-end reads containing CDR3. In TCRdb, the 5' RACE reads were re-called with MiXCR into one record per CDR3 protein. The repertoire holds some 850,000 distinct CDR3 sequences, with around a quarter as singletons. The length of the CDR3 is 14 residues. The V gene's germline CDR1 is MNHEY and CDR2 SMNVEV (reference sequence). The ends were cut back, 2 bases at V and 2 bases at J, with 8 bases in the middle. About this clonotype itself: The antigen is unknown.

The same data also went into a second study, on T cells of mothers and their children. This second report adds: Donors were three healthy Caucasian mothers and their six children.

The sample consisted of blood. The TCR was taken from a boy aged 5 to 17 in good health. V is TRBV27 and J is TRBJ2-3, with D uncertain. CDR3 region: CASSLAIYTDTQYF. CDR3 sequence (DNA): TGTGCCAGCAGTTTAGCGATATACACAGATACGCAGTATTTT.